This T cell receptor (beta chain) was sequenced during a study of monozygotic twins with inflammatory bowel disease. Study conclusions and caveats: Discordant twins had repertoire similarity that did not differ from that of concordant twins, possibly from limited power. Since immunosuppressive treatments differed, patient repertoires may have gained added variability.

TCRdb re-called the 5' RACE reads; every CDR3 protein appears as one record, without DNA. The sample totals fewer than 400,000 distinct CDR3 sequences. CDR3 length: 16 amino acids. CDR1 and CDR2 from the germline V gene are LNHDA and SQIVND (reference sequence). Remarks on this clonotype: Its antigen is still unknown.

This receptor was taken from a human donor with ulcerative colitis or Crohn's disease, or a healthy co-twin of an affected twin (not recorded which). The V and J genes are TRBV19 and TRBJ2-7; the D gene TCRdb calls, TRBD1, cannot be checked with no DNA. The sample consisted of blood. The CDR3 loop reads CASSRDGGQGGYEQYF.